The T cell receptor (beta chain) under discussion was sequenced for a study of OX40 agonist ivuxolimab in advanced cancers. Study-level findings and limits: Both blood CD4+ and CD8+ T cells showed clonal growth by week 6 at 0.1 to 3.0 mg/kg.

As regards this clone: The antigen remains unidentified.

Sequenced by immunoSEQ multiplex PCR; TCRdb stores in-frame clones only, minus some. The sample holds around 72,000 clones; about 84% are singletons and the top ten take 5%. The CDR3 sequence is 15 residues long. V lost 6 bases and J lost 4; bases outside the gene matches: 9. Germline loops: CDR1 LNHDA, CDR2 SQIVND (reference sequence). The chain couples TRBV19 to TRBJ1-1; 9 bases fit TRBD1. The sample consisted of CD4+ or CD8+ T cells sorted from blood, taken in a trial of the OX40 agonist ivuxolimab. This receptor was taken from an adult with an advanced solid tumor such as melanoma, head and neck, liver or kidney cancer. CDR3 region: CASRDRGGIVTEAFF. The CDR3 DNA reads as TGTGCCAGTAGGGACAGGGGAGGCATCGTCACTGAAGCTTTCTTT.